This T cell receptor beta chain was observed in a study of regulatory T cells in long-lasting Graves disease. Study-wide background: Antithyroid drug exposure in newly diagnosed Graves' patients had lasted under 3 months.

Time point here: newly diagnosed GD, antithyroid drugs for less than 3 months. After RNA was extracted from PBMCs, the TCR library was made from it. With EDTA tubes as the receptacles, 7 to 9 milliliters of peripheral blood were drawn. Arm-PCR of CDR3 regions with iRepertoire HTBI primers generated TCR beta libraries. TCRdb reprocessed the multiplex PCR reads via MiXCR and lists one record per CDR3 protein. Of around 450,000 distinct CDR3 sequences in the sample, roughly 16% were seen once. This CDR3 is 16 amino acids long. CDR1 is ENHRY, CDR2 SYGVKD, per germline. V shed 10 bases and J 2 bases; nucleotides not matched to a gene: 15. These data were also reused for a study on T cells in Graves' hyperthyroidism and ophthalmopathy. That report notes: In the first-round RT-PCR of the TCR CDR3, the HTBI primer set was used.

This chain links TRBV10-3 with TRBJ2-3; 7 bases line up with TRBD2. The material sequenced was peripheral blood mononuclear cells (PBMCs), taken at new diagnosis, from a patient treated with antithyroid drugs. The TCR originated in a man aged 35 to 55 with Graves disease. The CDR3 region is CASRPFSSGATDTQYF. The CDR3 coding sequence is TGTGCCAGCAGACCATTTTCTAGCGGAGCCACAGATACGCAGTATTTT.